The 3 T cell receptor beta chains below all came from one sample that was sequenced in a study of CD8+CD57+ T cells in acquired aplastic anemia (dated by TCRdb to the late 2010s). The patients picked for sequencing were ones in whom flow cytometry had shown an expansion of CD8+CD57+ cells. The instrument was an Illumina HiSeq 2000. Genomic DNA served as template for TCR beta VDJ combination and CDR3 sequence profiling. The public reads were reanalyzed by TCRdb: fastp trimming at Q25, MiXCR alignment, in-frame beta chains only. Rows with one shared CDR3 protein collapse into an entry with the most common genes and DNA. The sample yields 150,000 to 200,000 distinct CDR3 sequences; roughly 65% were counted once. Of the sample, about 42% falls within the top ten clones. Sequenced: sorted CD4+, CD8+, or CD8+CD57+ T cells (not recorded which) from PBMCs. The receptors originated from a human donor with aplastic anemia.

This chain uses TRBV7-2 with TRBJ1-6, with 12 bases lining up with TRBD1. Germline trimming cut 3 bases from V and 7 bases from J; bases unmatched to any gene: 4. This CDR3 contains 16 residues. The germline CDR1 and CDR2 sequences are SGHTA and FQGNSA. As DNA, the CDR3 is TGTGCCAGCAGCTTGGGACAGGGGGCTCGAAATTCACCCCTCCACTTT. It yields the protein CASSLGQGARNSPLHF.

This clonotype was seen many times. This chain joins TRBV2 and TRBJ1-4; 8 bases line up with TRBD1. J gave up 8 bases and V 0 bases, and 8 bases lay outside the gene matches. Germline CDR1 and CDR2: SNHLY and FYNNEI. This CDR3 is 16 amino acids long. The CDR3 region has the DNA TGTGCCAGCAGTGAAGCGCTTCGGACAGGGTGGGAAAAACTGTTTTTT. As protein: CASSEALRTGWEKLFF.

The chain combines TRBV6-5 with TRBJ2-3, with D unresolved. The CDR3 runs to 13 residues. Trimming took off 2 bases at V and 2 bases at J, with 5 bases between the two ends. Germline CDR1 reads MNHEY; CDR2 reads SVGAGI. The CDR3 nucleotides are TGTGCCAGCAGTTACCCACCCACAGATACGCAGTATTTT. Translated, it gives CASSYPPTDTQYF.